The rows below give T cell receptor beta chains drawn from one sample of a study of regulatory T cells in long-lasting Graves disease. TCRdb independently ran MiXCR on the multiplex PCR reads; one entry per CDR3 protein. The table has some 330,000 distinct CDR3 sequences, 12% seen once. The same data also went into a second study, on T cells in Graves' hyperthyroidism and ophthalmopathy.

Here the sequenced sample was peripheral blood mononuclear cells (PBMCs), taken at new diagnosis, from a patient treated with antithyroid drugs. Every receptor here comes from a woman aged 18-30 years with Graves disease. Each CDR3 is given with its conserved first and last residue. The D gene is left open where the match is weak. Clone size appears in some rows only: once, few, many, or a class for an expanded clone.

j_gene	d_gene	v_gene	abundance	CDR3nt	CDR3aa
TRBJ2-7	-	TRBV20-1	few	TGCAGTGCTAGGCTAGCCGGGACTTCCTACGAGCAGTACTTC	CSARLAGTSYEQYF
TRBJ1-4	-	TRBV12-3/TRBV12-4	many	TGTGCCAGCAGTTTATGGGGGGCGAATGAAAAACTGTTTTTT	CASSLWGANEKLFF
TRBJ1-1	-	TRBV18	many	TGTGCCAGCTCCCCACCCTTGGTCAGCTTGAACACTGAAGCTTTCTTT	CASSPPLVSLNTEAFF
TRBJ2-1	-	TRBV7-8	many	TGTGCCAGCAGCTTAAAAACGATGAATGAGCAGTTCTTC	CASSLKTMNEQFF
TRBJ1-1	-	TRBV12-3/TRBV12-4	many	TGTGCCAGCAGTTTAGTTGGCCAGGGTTCCACTGAAGCTTTCTTT	CASSLVGQGSTEAFF
TRBJ1-4	-	TRBV19	few	TGTGCCAGTAAAGAGCGGAGTGAAAAACTGTTTTTT	CASKERSEKLFF
TRBJ2-5	-	TRBV7-9	few	TGTGCCAGCAGCTCTACCTACAGGGTGGAGACCCAGTACTTC	CASSSTYRVETQYF
TRBJ2-5	-	TRBV7-8	many	TGTGCCAGCAGCCCGCTTGGGGGGGGACAGCAAGAGACCCAGTACTTC	CASSPLGGGQQETQYF
TRBJ2-6	TRBD1	TRBV4-1	few	TGCGCCAGCAGCCGGACAGGCCTCCTCTCTGGGGCCAACGTCCTGACTTTC	CASSRTGLLSGANVLTF
TRBJ1-3	-	TRBV2	many	TGTGCCAGCAGTGAAGGTCCGAGGGACACCATATATTTT	CASSEGPRDTIYF
TRBJ2-1	-	TRBV4-3	-	TGCGCCAGCAGCCAAGCGACTAGGGGCAATGAGCAGTTCTTC	CASSQATRGNEQFF
TRBJ2-1	TRBD2	TRBV3-1	many	TGTGCCAGCAGCGGACGGAGCGGGGGGAGTTCCTACAATGAGCAGTTCTTC	CASSGRSGGSSYNEQFF
TRBJ2-1	TRBD2	TRBV13	many	TGTGCCAGCAGCTTAGTAGCTAGCGGGACCGGGTACAATGAGCAGTTCTTC	CASSLVASGTGYNEQFF
TRBJ1-3	-	TRBV20-1	few	TGCAGTGCTGGGGGGGGGAGAGGAAACACCATATATTTT	CSAGGGRGNTIYF
TRBJ2-3	-	TRBV20-1	few	TGCAGTGCTAATGGTTTGCGGTTCGCCCCGGGGTTCACGCAGTATTTT	CSANGLRFAPGFTQYF
TRBJ2-2	TRBD2	TRBV6-1	-	TGTGCCAGCACCCTAGCGGGTCGAAGGCGGGAGCTGTTTTTT	CASTLAGRRRELFF
TRBJ2-3	TRBD2	TRBV27	-	TGTGCCAGCAGTTCCCGACTAGCGGGTAGTTTTGGTACGCAGTATTTT	CASSSRLAGSFGTQYF
TRBJ1-4	-	TRBV15	many	TGTGCCACCAGCGCGGCGGTGATGAATGAAAAACTGTTTTTT	CATSAAVMNEKLFF
TRBJ2-1	-	TRBV20-1	many	TGCAGTGCTAATCCGGACAGATACAATGAGCAGTTCTTC	CSANPDRYNEQFF
TRBJ2-7	TRBD1	TRBV12-3/TRBV12-4	many	TGTGCCAGCAGCTCACGGGTTACGGTAAAGGGACAGGGCCGAGGCGAGCAGTACTTC	CASSSRVTVKGQGRGEQYF
TRBJ1-2	-	TRBV2	many	TGTGCCAGCAGTGAAAAACCGGCCCCCACTAACTATGGCTACACCTTC	CASSEKPAPTNYGYTF
TRBJ1-5	-	TRBV13	-	TGTGCCAGCAGCTTACAGGGTGGCGGGAGCAATCAGCCCCAGCATTTT	CASSLQGGGSNQPQHF
TRBJ2-1	TRBD2	TRBV9	few	TGTGCCAGCAGCGGGGGGACTAGCGTGCGACCTGAGCAGTTCTTC	CASSGGTSVRPEQFF
TRBJ1-2	-	TRBV13	many	TGTGCCAGCAGCCAGCTTCGCGGGACGTCGGATGGCTACACCTTC	CASSQLRGTSDGYTF
TRBJ1-2	-	TRBV7-2	-	TGTGCCAGCAGCCCTCTAGCATCGGGACAAACATATGGCTACACCTTC	CASSPLASGQTYGYTF
TRBJ2-1	TRBD2	TRBV28	-	TGTGCCAGCAGTACGCCTCATACTAGCGGGAGGAGGAATGAGCAGTTCTTC	CASSTPHTSGRRNEQFF
TRBJ2-5	-	TRBV5-1	-	TGCGCCAGCAGCTTGGGAAGTACCCAAGAGACCCAGTACTTC	CASSLGSTQETQYF
TRBJ1-3	-	TRBV2	few	TGTGCCAGCAGCCCTTTAAGAGGGACTGGAAACACCATATATTTT	CASSPLRGTGNTIYF
TRBJ1-5	-	TRBV20-1	many	TGCAGTGCTCGCGAGACAGCCAATCAGCCCCAGCATTTT	CSARETANQPQHF